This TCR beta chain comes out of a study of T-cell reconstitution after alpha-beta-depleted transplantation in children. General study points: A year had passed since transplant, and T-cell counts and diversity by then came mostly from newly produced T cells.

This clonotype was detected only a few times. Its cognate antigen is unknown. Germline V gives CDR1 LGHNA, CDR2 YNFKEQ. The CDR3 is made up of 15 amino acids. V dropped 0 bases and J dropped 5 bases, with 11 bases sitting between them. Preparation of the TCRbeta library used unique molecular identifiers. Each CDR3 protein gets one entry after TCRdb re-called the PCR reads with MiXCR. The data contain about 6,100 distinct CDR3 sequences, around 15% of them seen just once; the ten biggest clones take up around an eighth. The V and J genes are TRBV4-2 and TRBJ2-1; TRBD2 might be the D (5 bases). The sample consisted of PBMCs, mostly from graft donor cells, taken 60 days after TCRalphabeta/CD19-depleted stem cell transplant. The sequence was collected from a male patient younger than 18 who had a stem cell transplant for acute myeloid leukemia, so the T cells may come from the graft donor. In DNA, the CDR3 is TGTGCCAGCAGCCAAGATCCTCCGGGAAACAATGAGCAGTTCTTC. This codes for CASSQDPPGNNEQFF.